One and the same sample provided the 20 T cell receptor beta chains below, sequenced in a study of breast tumors, draining lymph nodes, adjacent tissues. A single record per CDR3 protein comes from TCRdb applying MiXCR to the multiplex PCR reads. The data hold about 60,000 distinct CDR3 sequences, with around three fifths observed a single time. The source material was breast tumor tissue. The origin of the receptors is a female donor with breast cancer. Some clones in this sample may be carry-over from other donors' samples.

The sample holds many counts of this clonotype. The J gene is TRBJ2-5, the V gene TRBV10-3; 13 nucleotides match TRBD2. The V gene's germline CDR1 is ENHRY and CDR2 SYGVKD. J lost 9 bases, V lost 6 bases, and 10 bases had no gene match. This CDR3 is built from 15 residues. As DNA, the CDR3 is TGTGCCATCAGCGGGACTAGCGGGGTCGGGGGGGCCCAGTACTTC. Translating gives CAISGTSGVGGAQYF.

The chain joins TRBV24-1 to TRBJ2-1; 9 bases match TRBD1. The trim removed 4 bases at V and 3 bases at J, leaving 3 bases unmatched. This CDR3 spans 15 amino acids. The germline gives CDR1 KGHDR, CDR2 SFDVKD. The CDR3 sequence: CATSDPTGGYNEQFF. In DNA form, the CDR3 reads TGTGCCACCAGTGACCCGACAGGGGGCTACAATGAGCAGTTCTTC.

The gene calls are TRBV7-9 and TRBJ2-5; perhaps D is TRBD1 or TRBD2 (5 bases each). Per the germline V gene, CDR1 is SEHNR and CDR2 is FQNEAQ (reference sequence). Trimming shortened V by 5 bases and J by 3 bases, and 10 bases separated the two germline ends. The CDR3 covers 13 residues. Written as DNA, the CDR3 is TGTGCCAGCAGCCCCCAGGGAGAAGAGACCCAGTACTTC. Translated, it gives CASSPQGEETQYF.

The sample holds many counts of this clonotype. This may be a read error, as it is one base from a much larger clone. The chain combines TRBV7-8 with TRBJ2-5; 10 bases line up with TRBD2. The germline V gene encodes CDR1 SGHVS and CDR2 FQNEAQ. The CDR3 contains 21 residues. The V segment lost 5 bases and the J segment 1 base; nucleotides outside the gene matches: 22. The CDR3 nucleotides read TGTGCCAGCAGCACCCCACCCCTAGCGGGAGCTTCCTGGCGCACCCAAGAGACCCAGTACTTC. It specifies CASSTPPLAGASWRTQETQYF.

This CDR3 is CASTFRGRDTDTQYF. DNA for the CDR3: TGTGCCAGCACCTTCAGAGGCAGGGACACAGATACGCAGTATTTT. The V and J genes are TRBV7-2 and TRBJ2-3, with D possibly TRBD1 on 5 matching bases. The germline gives CDR1 SGHTA, CDR2 FQGNSA. This CDR3 is built from 15 residues. V was pared by 7 bases and J by 2 bases, with 16 bases between.

The chain carries TRBV2 and TRBJ1-5; D is unclear. CDR3 length equals 13 residues. CDR1 is SNHLY, CDR2 FYNNEI, per germline. Trimming cost V 5 bases and J 7 bases, with 12 bases left between them. CDR3 in DNA: TGTGCCAGCAGTCCCCAATACGAGCAGCCCCAGCATTTT. As protein: CASSPQYEQPQHF.

V usage is TRBV29-1 and J usage is TRBJ2-5, with D possibly matching TRBD2 (7 bases). This CDR3 has 16 residues. Germline CDR1 and CDR2: SQVTM and ANQGSEA. V shed 4 bases and J shed 2 bases, with 20 bases lying between them. In DNA, the CDR3 is TGCAGCGTTGTGGGGGCTAGCGGTACCATGCAAGAGACCCAGTACTTC. Its protein product is CSVVGASGTMQETQYF. Looking up the rest from reference TRBV29-1 and TRBJ2-5 gives the full variable domain: SAVISQKPSRDICQRGTSLTIQCQVDSQVTMMFWYRQQPGQSLTLIATANQGSEATYESGFVIDKFPISRPNLTFSTLTVSNMSPEDSSIYLCSVVGASGTMQETQYFGPGTRLLVL.

This clonotype was observed at least ten times. V usage is TRBV6-2 or TRBV6-3 and J usage is TRBJ1-2, with TRBD1 as a possible D gene (5 bases). Deletions cut 7 bases from V and 7 bases from J, with 13 bases between. Germline V lookup: CDR1 MNHEY, CDR2 SVGEGT. The CDR3 runs to 12 residues. Here the CDR3 DNA reads TGTGCCAGCACCCCTCAGGGAATTGGCTACACCTTC. Its translation: CASTPQGIGYTF.

V gene TRBV6-2 or TRBV6-3 combines with J gene TRBJ2-2; 11 bases are shared with TRBD1. CDR1 MNHEY and CDR2 SVGEGT come from the germline V gene. The V segment lost 5 bases and the J segment 6 bases; nucleotides outside the gene matches: 5. The CDR3 consists of 15 residues. CDR3 sequence: CASSHRTGGAGELFF. The CDR3 DNA reads as TGTGCCAGCAGTCACCGGACAGGGGGCGCCGGGGAGCTGTTTTTT.

The rearrangement links TRBV19 to TRBJ1-2; D unclear. This CDR3 is built from 14 residues. Germline-derived CDR1 and CDR2 are LNHDA and SQIVND (reference sequence). Trimming removed 3 bases at V and 4 bases at J, with 12 bases between. CDR3 bases: TGTGCCAGTAGTATCACAACGGGGAGCTATGGCTACACCTTC. Translated, it gives CASSITTGSYGYTF.

In this sample, this clonotype turned up many times. The V gene is TRBV2, the J gene TRBJ2-3; 15 bases line up with TRBD2. Trimming at V came to 0 bases and at J to 0 bases, leaving 1 base not matched to a gene. The CDR3 extends over 18 amino acids. Germline-derived CDR1 and CDR2 are SNHLY and FYNNEI. CDR3 sequence reads: CASSEAGLAGGSTDTQYF. The DNA for the CDR3 is TGTGCCAGCAGTGAAGCGGGACTAGCGGGAGGTAGCACAGATACGCAGTATTTT.

The J gene is TRBJ2-3, the V gene TRBV9; perhaps TRBD2 as D (6 bases). Looked up from germline, CDR1 is SGDLS and CDR2 is YYNGEE. The CDR3 has 16 amino acids. V dropped 0 bases and J dropped 6 bases, with 17 bases sitting between them. The CDR3 coding sequence is TGTGCCAGCAGCGTAGCCGCCGGGGGAGGATGGGATACGCAGTATTTT. Translating it yields CASSVAAGGGWDTQYF.

The table lists this clonotype with a count of one. The gene calls are TRBV2 and TRBJ1-6; D is possibly TRBD1 (5 bases). The ends were cut back, 6 bases at V and 2 bases at J, with 17 bases in the middle. Germline V gives CDR1 SNHLY, CDR2 FYNNEI. CDR3 length: 17 residues. In DNA form, the CDR3 reads TGTGCCAGCAGCCAAGTCGGGGGACGGGCCTATAATTCACCCCTCCACTTT. It encodes CASSQVGGRAYNSPLHF. The full variable domain, with the rest looked up from reference TRBV2 and TRBJ1-6, is EPEVTQTPSHQVTQMGQEVILRCVPISNHLYFYWYRQILGQKVEFLVSFYNNEISEKSEIFDDQFSVERPDGSNFTLKIRSTKLEDSAMYFCASSQVGGRAYNSPLHFGNGTRLTVT.

By sample share, this clonotype is medium-sized. The chain employs TRBV13 and TRBJ2-1; 9 nucleotides line up with TRBD1. This CDR3 region has 15 residues. J lost 7 bases, V lost 5 bases, and 9 bases had no gene match. From germline, CDR1 is PRHDT and CDR2 FYEKMQ (reference sequence). CDR3 DNA: TGTGCCAGCAGCGTGGGGACAGGGCCATCGAATGAGCAGTTCTTC. Its translation: CASSVGTGPSNEQFF. The complete variable domain, with remaining parts taken from reference TRBV13 and TRBJ2-1, reads AAGVIQSPRHLIKEKRETATLKCYPIPRHDTVYWYQQGPGQDPQFLISFYEKMQSDKGSIPDRFSAQQFSDYHSELNMSSLELGDSALYFCASSVGTGPSNEQFFGPGTRLTVL.

The chain carries TRBV9 and TRBJ1-2; a possible D gene is TRBD1 (6 bases). The V end was cut by 0 bases, the J end by 5 bases, with 11 bases between. Germline V lookup: CDR1 SGDLS, CDR2 YYNGEE. The CDR3 is 14 amino acids. The CDR3 protein is CASSVATGRYGYTF. CDR3 in DNA: TGTGCCAGCAGCGTAGCTACAGGGCGGTATGGCTACACCTTC.

CDR3 sequence reads: CASSSSSAPDEGYTF. In nucleotides, the CDR3 is TGTGCCAGCAGCTCCTCCTCGGCCCCGGACGAGGGCTACACCTTC. This rearrangement joins TRBV7-9 to TRBJ1-2; D is unresolved. CDR3 length: 15 residues. Germline lookup yields CDR1 SEHNR and CDR2 FQNEAQ (reference sequence). Between the trimmed V and J ends, which lost 4 bases and 8 bases, there was a span of 20 bases.

This clonotype has at least ten counts. The rearrangement links TRBV7-9 to TRBJ2-7, with no clear D. V lost 5 bases to trimming and J lost 6 bases, with 8 bases between them. CDR3 length equals 11 residues. Germline V gives CDR1 SEHNR, CDR2 FQNEAQ (reference sequence). The DNA for the CDR3 is TGTGCCAGCAGCCGAGAGCGCGAGCAGTACTTC. This codes for CASSREREQYF.

A word on this clonotype: A read error may produce the germline difference seen at one junction end. V and J are TRBV25-1 and TRBJ2-5; 13 nucleotides align to TRBD2. The CDR3 is 16 residues long. CDR1 MGHDK and CDR2 SYGVNS come from the germline V gene. In DNA, the CDR3 is TGTACCAGCAGTAAGACTAGCGGGGGGATCCAAGAGACCCAGTACTTC. This gives the protein CTSSKTSGGIQETQYF. The entire variable domain, with the rest obtained from reference TRBV25-1 and TRBJ2-5, is as follows: EADIYQTPRYLVIGTGKKITLECSQTMGHDKMYWYQQDPGMELHLIHYSYGVNSTEKGDLSSESTVSRIRTEHFPLTLESARPSHTSQYLCTSSKTSGGIQETQYFGPGTRLLVL.

The V and J genes are TRBV12-3 or TRBV12-4 and TRBJ2-6; TRBD2 is a possible D gene (5 bases). The V and J ends lost 3 bases and 4 bases respectively, with 7 bases between them. CDR3 length equals 14 residues. CDR3 protein: CASSLSGGANVLTF. The CDR3 DNA is TGTGCCAGCAGTTTGTCGGGGGGGGCCAACGTCCTGACTTTC.

There are a few counts of this clonotype. This sequence joins TRBV7-9 and TRBJ2-5; unclear D gene. Germline CDR1 and CDR2: SEHNR and FQNEAQ (reference sequence). V was clipped by 0 bases and J by 1 base, with 6 bases between them. CDR3 length: 14 amino acids. CDR3 bases: TGTGCCAGCAGCTTAGCGGTCGTCCAAGAGACCCAGTACTTC. It is translated as CASSLAVVQETQYF.